These 16 T cell receptor beta chains came from one sample sequenced in a study of memory CD4+ T cells and cytomegalovirus serostatus. Profiling relied on immunoSEQ multiplex PCR, and the TCRdb table lists in-frame clones only, not all of them. The table has under 50,000 clones, around 80% seen once. Single viable CD3+CD4+CD8-CD45RO+ cells were sorted as the memory CD4+ T cells. What was sequenced was memory CD4+ T cells from blood. The receptors were sampled from an adult in good health and CMV-seronegative.

This chain links TRBV7-8 with TRBJ2-5, with D possibly being TRBD2 (6 bases). The CDR3 is 13 residues long. The germline gives CDR1 SGHVS, CDR2 FQNEAQ. The germline V and J ends were trimmed by 4 bases and 4 bases, with 10 bases remaining between them. CDR3 amino acids: CASSSLATETQYF. The DNA of the CDR3 is TGTGCCAGCAGCTCCCTAGCGACAGAGACCCAGTACTTC.

The V gene is TRBV7-3, the J gene TRBJ2-5; 9 bases agree with TRBD1. The junction had 6 bases not matched to a gene; V was cut back by 2 bases and J by 5 bases. Germline CDR1 SGHTA, CDR2 FQGTGA. The CDR3 covers 15 residues. The CDR3 reads CASSLRIGTGETQYF. The CDR3 nucleotides are TGTGCCAGCAGCTTACGGATCGGGACAGGGGAGACCCAGTACTTC.

This chain uses TRBV15 with TRBJ1-5; D is undetermined. The CDR3 runs 14 residues. V was clipped by 3 bases and J by 1 base, with 7 bases between them. Germline V gene sequence: CDR1 LNHNV, CDR2 YYDKDF (reference sequence). The CDR3 DNA sequence: TGTGCCACCAGCAGGTACGGAAGCAATCAGCCCCAGCATTTT. This gives the protein CATSRYGSNQPQHF.

The chain has TRBV28 and TRBJ1-2; a possible D gene is TRBD1 (5 bases). V was cut by 4 bases and J by 13 bases, with 16 bases left in between. This CDR3 contains 12 residues. From germline, CDR1 is MDHEN and CDR2 SYDVKM. CDR3 loop: CASSSGRPRGTF. The CDR3 DNA reads TGTGCCAGCAGTTCGGGACGCCCCCGTGGCACCTTC.

The genes are TRBV6-5 and TRBJ2-1; 12 bases are a match to TRBD2. This CDR3 is 15 amino acids long. J lost 8 bases, V lost 0 bases, and 2 bases had no gene match. The V gene's germline CDR1 is MNHEY and CDR2 SVGAGI. In DNA form, the CDR3 reads TGTGCCAGCAGTTACTCCCTAGCGGGGGGGCATGAGCAGTTCTTC. Protein product: CASSYSLAGGHEQFF.

CDR3 nucleotides: TGTGCCACCAGCAGGGGAATCGGGGCTGGGGCCAACGTCCTGACTTTC. This encodes CATSRGIGAGANVLTF. The rearrangement uses TRBV15 and TRBJ2-6, with D possibly matching TRBD2 (5 bases). V gave up 3 bases and J gave up 2 bases, with 11 bases separating them. This CDR3 is 16 amino acids long. CDR1 is LNHNV and CDR2 is YYDKDF in the germline V gene (reference sequence). Filled out from reference TRBV15 and TRBJ2-6, the complete variable domain reads DAMVIQNPRYQVTQFGKPVTLSCSQTLNHNVMYWYQQKSSQAPKLLFHYYDKDFNNEADTPDNFQSRRPNTSFCFLDIRSPGLGDTAMYLCATSRGIGAGANVLTFGAGSRLTVL.

V is TRBV11-2 and J is TRBJ1-4; D not resolved. Germline V gives CDR1 SGHAT, CDR2 FQNNGV. The length of the CDR3 is 16 residues. V was shortened by 5 bases and J by 6 bases, with 19 bases between the two germline ends. CDR3 nucleotide sequence: TGTGCCAGCAGCCCGACAAACCAGGCGGGTGATGAAAAACTGTTTTTT. Translation gives CASSPTNQAGDEKLFF.

The rearrangement uses TRBV2 and TRBJ2-5; D remains unclear. This CDR3 is built from 12 residues. V was shortened by 4 bases and J by 0 bases, with 3 bases between the two germline ends. Germline V lookup: CDR1 SNHLY, CDR2 FYNNEI. This chain's CDR3 is CASSVYQETQYF. In DNA form, the CDR3 reads TGTGCCAGCAGTGTGTACCAAGAGACCCAGTACTTC.

The chain links TRBV14 to TRBJ2-2; possibly TRBD2 for D (6 bases). CDR3 size: 16 residues. The V gene lost 4 bases and the J gene lost 7 bases, with 19 bases spanning the gap. Germline CDR1 and CDR2: SGHDN and FVKESK. The CDR3 coding sequence is TGTGCCAGCAGCCCCGGGGACTTCGGAACATACGGGGAGCTGTTTTTT. Amino acid sequence: CASSPGDFGTYGELFF.

This rearrangement joins TRBV7-8 to TRBJ1-1; tentative D call: TRBD1 (5 bases). V gave up 5 bases and J gave up 0 bases, with 25 bases separating them. Germline loops: CDR1 SGHVS, CDR2 FQNEAQ. The CDR3 is 19 residues long. The CDR3 is CASSLIRWGTAGVNTEAFF. For the CDR3, the DNA is TGTGCCAGCAGCCTTATTCGCTGGGGGACTGCCGGGGTGAACACTGAAGCTTTCTTT.

The chain has TRBV7-2 and TRBJ2-1, with D perhaps TRBD1 (5 bases). This CDR3 comprises 12 residues. Germline V gene lookup returns CDR1 SGHTA and CDR2 FQGNSA. V lost 2 bases, J lost 6 bases, and 5 bases lay in between. CDR3 bases: TGTGCCAGCAGCTTAACAGGCAATGAGCAGTTCTTC. As protein: CASSLTGNEQFF.

This chain uses TRBV7-2 with TRBJ2-5; TRBD2 matches at 9 bases. This CDR3 spans 15 amino acids. Germline V gene lookup returns CDR1 SGHTA and CDR2 FQGNSA. The junction had 3 bases not matched to a gene; V was cut back by 2 bases and J by 2 bases. The chain's CDR3 is CASSLQRGAQETQYF. In DNA, the CDR3 is TGTGCCAGCAGCTTACAGCGGGGGGCGCAAGAGACCCAGTACTTC.

This chain links TRBV7-2 with TRBJ2-1; D may be TRBD2 (6 bases). Per the germline V gene, CDR1 is SGHTA and CDR2 is FQGNSA. The CDR3 has 16 residues. The germline V and J ends were trimmed by 5 bases and 9 bases, with 23 bases remaining between them. CDR3 sequence: CASSRIALKNGGEQFF. CDR3 DNA: TGTGCCAGCAGCCGAATCGCCTTGAAAAACGGGGGTGAGCAGTTCTTC.

This sequence joins TRBV5-1 and TRBJ1-2, with D uncertain. This CDR3 has 16 residues. The V end lost 4 bases, the J end lost 0 bases, and 16 bases lay between the germline ends. Germline V gene lookup returns CDR1 SGHRS and CDR2 YFSETQ. DNA for the CDR3: TGCGCCAGCAGCCCTTACACACAGAGAGCTAACTATGGCTACACCTTC. Its translation: CASSPYTQRANYGYTF.

The chain joins TRBV2 to TRBJ2-7; D unresolved. The germline V and J ends were trimmed by 5 bases and 1 base, with 15 bases remaining between them. This CDR3 is built from 15 residues. CDR1 and CDR2 (germline): SNHLY, FYNNEI. CDR3 bases: TGTGCCAGCAGTCCGCTTCAGCGAATGTCCTACGAGCAGTACTTC. Translation: CASSPLQRMSYEQYF.

This clone was counted only a few times. The chain joins TRBV27 to TRBJ2-2, with D possibly being TRBD1 (6 bases). Trimming removed 0 bases at V and 0 bases at J, with 14 bases between. This CDR3 is 18 amino acids long. The germline V gene has CDR1 MNHEY and CDR2 SMNVEV (reference sequence). This CDR3 reads CASSLSPGTTANTGELFF. Written as DNA, the CDR3 is TGTGCCAGCAGTTTATCCCCCGGGACAACCGCGAACACCGGGGAGCTGTTTTTT.